What follows are 24 T cell receptor beta chains derived from one specimen sequenced in a study of beta chain features in type 1 diabetes. These receptors are not linked to any known antigen. All of the isolated RNA was reverse transcribed, so expressed TCRB transcripts were sequenced. Sequencing used immunoSEQ multiplex PCR; TCRdb keeps in-frame clones, though not all of them. The sample lists 600,000 or so clones, around 15% seen once, with roughly 0.04% in the top ten. Regarding the study as a whole: Significant though moderate, a shortening of TCRB CDR3s appeared in all four CD4+ subsets of Type 1 diabetes patients.

Input material: naive CD4+ T cells from blood. The receptors shown here come from a young man with type 1 diabetes.

The table lists this clone with a few counts. This chain connects TRBV7-2 to TRBJ2-3; 8 positions match TRBD2. The CDR3 runs 17 residues. The J segment lost 4 bases and the V segment lost 2 bases, leaving 11 bases of the junction unmatched. The V gene's germline CDR1 is SGHTA and CDR2 FQGNSA. The CDR3 nucleotides are TGTGCCAGCAGCTTAAGAGGCCCGGGACTAGGGGCAGATACGCAGTATTTT. This translates into CASSLRGPGLGADTQYF.

There are a few counts of this clone. The rearrangement uses TRBV28 and TRBJ2-7; D is undetermined. This CDR3 has 13 residues. Looked up from germline, CDR1 is MDHEN and CDR2 is SYDVKM. V lost 3 bases and J lost 2, with 8 bases in between. Here the CDR3 reads CASSLAPTYEQYF. In DNA form, the CDR3 reads TGTGCCAGCAGTTTGGCGCCCACCTACGAGCAGTACTTC.

The chain is built from TRBV5-1 and TRBJ2-1; 11 bases map to TRBD1. Germline loops: CDR1 SGHRS, CDR2 YFSETQ. This CDR3 spans 19 amino acids. V trimming: 3 bases; J trimming: 0 bases; junction bases outside the gene matches: 11. The CDR3 DNA is TGCGCCAGCAGCTCGACCGGGACAGGGGGTTTCGACTCCTACAATGAGCAGTTCTTC. Translated, it gives CASSSTGTGGFDSYNEQFF.

The sample holds a few counts of this clone. The chain couples TRBV5-1 to TRBJ2-1, with a possible D match to TRBD1 (6 bases). V was cut by 4 bases and J by 6 bases, with 20 bases left in between. Looked up from germline, CDR1 is SGHRS and CDR2 is YFSETQ. The CDR3 extends over 16 amino acids. The CDR3 DNA sequence: TGCGCCAGCAGCCCTGATGGGACACTTATTGGCAATGAGCAGTTCTTC. This codes for CASSPDGTLIGNEQFF.

This clone has only a few counts. This chain connects TRBV7-9 to TRBJ2-5, with a weak D call TRBD1 (5 bases). V dropped 0 bases and J dropped 2 bases, with 10 bases sitting between them. CDR1 and CDR2 from the germline V gene are SEHNR and FQNEAQ (reference sequence). This CDR3 has 15 residues. The CDR3 DNA follows: TGTGCCAGCAGCTTAGCAGGGGCGGCTCAAGAGACCCAGTACTTC. Its translation is CASSLAGAAQETQYF.

V usage is TRBV6-5 and J usage is TRBJ2-7, with 7 bases matching TRBD2. The germline V gene has CDR1 MNHEY and CDR2 SVGAGI. The CDR3 length is 14 residues. With 4 bases clipped from V and 4 bases from J, the junction kept 7 bases outside the gene matches. CDR3 bases: TGTGCCAGCAGTTCTCCGGGACTACGATACGAGCAGTACTTC. This sequence encodes CASSSPGLRYEQYF.

The gene calls are TRBV28 and TRBJ2-2; 7 positions agree with TRBD2. The length of the CDR3 is 14 residues. The V segment lost 10 bases and the J segment 1 base; nucleotides outside the gene matches: 6. Germline V gives CDR1 MDHEN, CDR2 SYDVKM. The CDR3 here is CATRVAGNTGELFF. The DNA for the CDR3 is TGTGCCACCAGAGTAGCGGGGAACACCGGGGAGCTGTTTTTT.

This clone was found a few times. The rearrangement joins TRBV29-1 to TRBJ2-2; 11 bases align to TRBD1. Germline lookup yields CDR1 SQVTM and CDR2 ANQGSEA. The CDR3 loop spans 16 amino acids. After removal of 5 bases from V and 3 bases from J, the junction contained 8 bases not matched to a gene. In DNA, the CDR3 is TGCAGCGTTAATCCAGGGACAGGGGGTTACACCGGGGAGCTGTTTTTT. Amino acids: CSVNPGTGGYTGELFF.

As for this clone: The sample has other DNA sequences that encode this CDR3 too. V usage is TRBV7-3 and J usage is TRBJ1-6; D not resolved. CDR1 SGHTA and CDR2 FQGTGA come from the germline V gene. This CDR3 contains 13 residues. The V end lost 2 bases, the J end lost 10 bases, and 9 bases lay between the germline ends. The CDR3 bases are TGTGCCAGCAGCTTAGGCCTGGGCTCACCCCTCCACTTT. It specifies CASSLGLGSPLHF.

This clone appeared a few times. The rearrangement joins TRBV30 to TRBJ1-1; D uncertain. The V end lost 8 bases, the J end lost 0 bases, and 19 bases lay between the germline ends. CDR1 GTSNPN and CDR2 SVGIG come from the germline V gene (reference sequence). The CDR3 has 15 residues. CDR3 DNA: TGTGCCCGGACCGAGGCGGGTTTCATGAACACTGAAGCTTTCTTT. Amino acid sequence: CARTEAGFMNTEAFF.

This clone has just a few counts. V gene TRBV15 combines with J gene TRBJ1-4; 12 bases are shared with TRBD1. V dropped 2 bases and J dropped 7; count of bases not matched to a gene: 14. This CDR3 region has 19 residues. The germline V gene encodes CDR1 LNHNV and CDR2 YYDKDF (reference sequence). CDR3 sequence: CATSRLYSGQGARSEKLFF. The CDR3 DNA is TGTGCCACCAGCAGACTTTACTCGGGACAGGGGGCGAGGAGTGAAAAACTGTTTTTT.

This clone was seen a few times. The V and J genes are TRBV11-2 and TRBJ2-7; 9 nucleotides align to TRBD1. The CDR3 sequence is 15 residues long. The V gene end was trimmed by 3 bases and the J gene end by 7 bases; junction bases not matched to a gene: 10. Germline V gene data show CDR1 as SGHAT and CDR2 as FQNNGV. The CDR3 sequence is CASSFQRGQGGEQYF. The DNA for the CDR3 is TGTGCCAGCAGCTTTCAGAGGGGACAGGGTGGAGAGCAGTACTTC. The full variable domain, its missing parts supplied by reference TRBV11-2 and TRBJ2-7, is EAGVAQSPRYKIIEKRQSVAFWCNPISGHATLYWYQQILGQGPKLLIQFQNNGVVDDSQLPKDRFSAERLKGVDSTLKIQPAKLEDSAVYLCASSFQRGQGGEQYFGPGTRLTVT.

This chain connects TRBV5-1 to TRBJ2-1; 9 bases fit TRBD2. With V trimmed by 0 bases and J by 0 bases, 10 bases remained unmatched. CDR1 is SGHRS, CDR2 YFSETQ, per germline. The CDR3 covers 19 residues. CDR3 nucleotides: TGCGCCAGCAGCTTGGTGCCTAGCGGGACACCAAGCTCCTACAATGAGCAGTTCTTC. As protein: CASSLVPSGTPSSYNEQFF.

The chain joins TRBV19 to TRBJ1-1; D uncertain. Trimming shortened V by 4 bases and J by 1 base, and 7 bases separated the two germline ends. Germline CDR1 and CDR2: LNHDA and SQIVND (reference sequence). The CDR3 sequence is 13 residues long. CDR3 in amino acids: CASSSIQNTEAFF. The CDR3 bases are TGTGCCAGTAGTAGTATTCAGAACACTGAAGCTTTCTTT.

This chain uses TRBV9 with TRBJ1-6; TRBD1 matches at 8 bases. Unmatched junction bases numbered 9, after V lost 4 bases and J lost 3 bases. The CDR3 is 17 residues long. Germline V gene sequence: CDR1 SGDLS, CDR2 YYNGEE. Here the CDR3 reads CASSPEDRANYNSPLHF. Written as DNA, the CDR3 is TGTGCCAGCAGCCCTGAGGACAGGGCGAACTATAATTCACCCCTCCACTTT.

This clone was counted between two and nine times. The chain recombines TRBV18 with TRBJ1-1; no reliable D call. The V end lost 4 bases, the J end lost 1 base, and 13 bases lay between the germline ends. The CDR3 is 15 amino acids. Germline V gene lookup returns CDR1 KGHSH and CDR2 LQKENI. The DNA for the CDR3 is TGTGCCAGCTCACGAGGACTGGTGGAGAACACTGAAGCTTTCTTT. Its translation is CASSRGLVENTEAFF.

The V call is TRBV7-8, the J call TRBJ2-3, with 7 nucleotides matching TRBD2. Trimming cost V 3 bases and J 6 bases; bases outside gene matches: 18. The CDR3 sequence is 18 residues long. Germline CDR1 is SGHVS and CDR2 is FQNEAQ. The CDR3 DNA is TGTGCCAGCAGCTTCCGCCGTCCCGGGACTACCCTCCGCGATACGCAGTATTTT. This sequence encodes CASSFRRPGTTLRDTQYF.

This clone was seen a few times. This chain joins TRBV12-5 and TRBJ2-2; possibly TRBD1 or TRBD2 for D (6 bases each). CDR3 size: 13 residues. CDR1 LGHNT and CDR2 FRNRAP come from the germline V gene. The V end was cut by 4 bases, the J end by 4 bases, with 7 bases between. The CDR3 here is CASGSGATGELFF. The CDR3 region has the DNA TGTGCTAGTGGTTCGGGGGCCACCGGGGAGCTGTTTTTT.

Only a few counts were recorded for this clone. This chain links TRBV7-8 with TRBJ1-2; 7 bases fit TRBD1. Germline V CDR1 and CDR2: SGHVS, FQNEAQ. V was pared by 2 bases and J by 3 bases, with 3 bases of the junction left unmatched. This CDR3 comprises 14 residues. The CDR3 sequence: CASSLWTGDYGYTF. The CDR3 region has the DNA TGTGCCAGCAGCTTATGGACAGGAGACTATGGCTACACCTTC.

This clone was detected only a few times. The chain combines TRBV2 with TRBJ1-2; D not resolved. Trimming cost V 4 bases and J 5 bases, with 5 bases left between them. Germline CDR1 is SNHLY and CDR2 is FYNNEI. This CDR3 is 11 amino acids long. The CDR3: CASSASYGYTF. In nucleotides, the CDR3 is TGTGCCAGCAGTGCTTCGTATGGCTACACCTTC.

This clone was seen only a few times. This chain links TRBV6-5 with TRBJ2-7, with D tentatively TRBD2 (5 bases). Germline CDR1 MNHEY, CDR2 SVGAGI. The CDR3 extends over 12 amino acids. Trimming left V 8 bases short and J 4 bases short, with 12 bases between. CDR3 amino acids: CASGEGRYEQYF. For the CDR3, the DNA is TGTGCCAGCGGTGAGGGCCGGTACGAGCAGTACTTC.

The rearrangement joins TRBV29-1 to TRBJ2-1, with D uncertain. Trimming shortened V by 2 bases and J by 4 bases, and 6 bases separated the two germline ends. Looked up from germline, CDR1 is SQVTM and CDR2 is ANQGSEA. The CDR3 totals 12 residues. The CDR3 sequence is CSVESVYNEQFF. For the CDR3, the DNA is TGCAGCGTTGAAAGTGTATACAATGAGCAGTTCTTC.

This clone was detected only a few times. The V and J genes are TRBV29-1 and TRBJ2-1; D uncertain. Germline CDR1 SQVTM, CDR2 ANQGSEA. V was shortened by 8 bases and J by 0 bases, with 14 bases between the two germline ends. The CDR3 totals 14 residues. The CDR3 DNA is TGCAGCCTCAAGAGACAAAGCTCCTACAATGAGCAGTTCTTC. It encodes CSLKRQSSYNEQFF.

This clone occurred a few times. The chain recombines TRBV2 with TRBJ2-7; 7 bases map to TRBD2. The length of the CDR3 is 14 residues. Germline V gene lookup returns CDR1 SNHLY and CDR2 FYNNEI. Trimming took 4 bases from V and 2 from J; bases not matched to a gene: 5. In nucleotides, the CDR3 is TGTGCCAGCAGTGCCGGGACTACTCCCTACGAGCAGTACTTC. This gives the protein CASSAGTTPYEQYF.